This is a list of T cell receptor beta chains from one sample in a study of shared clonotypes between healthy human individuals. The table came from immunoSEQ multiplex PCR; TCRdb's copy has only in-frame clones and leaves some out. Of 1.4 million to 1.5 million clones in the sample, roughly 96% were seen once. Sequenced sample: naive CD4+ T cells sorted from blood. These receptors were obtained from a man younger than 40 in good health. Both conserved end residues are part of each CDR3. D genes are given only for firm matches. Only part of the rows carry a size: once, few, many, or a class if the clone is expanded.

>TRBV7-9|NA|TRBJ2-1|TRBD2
TGTGCCAGCAGCTTATGGACTAGCGTTAAATACAATGAGCAGTTCTTC
CASSLWTSVKYNEQFF
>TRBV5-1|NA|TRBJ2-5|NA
TGCGCCAGCAGTCCTAGCAGAAACCAAGAGACCCAGTACTTC
CASSPSRNQETQYF
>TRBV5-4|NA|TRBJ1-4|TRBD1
TGTGCCAGCAGCGAAACAGGGGGTAATGAAAAACTGTTTTTT
CASSETGGNEKLFF
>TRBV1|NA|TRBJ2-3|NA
TGCACCAGCAGCCAAGATGAGCTAGCGGGAGGGCGGGCAGATACGCAGTATTTT
CTSSQDELAGGRADTQYF
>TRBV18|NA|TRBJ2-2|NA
TGTGCCAGCTCACCAGCAAGGACCGGGGAGCTGTTTTTT
CASSPARTGELFF
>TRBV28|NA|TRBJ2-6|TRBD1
TGTGCCAGCATGACAGGGGCCTCTGGGGCCAACGTCCTGACTTTC
CASMTGASGANVLTF
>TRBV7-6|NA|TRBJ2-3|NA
TGTGCCAGCAATAGGGTAGGGCTCACAGATACGCAGTATTTT
CASNRVGLTDTQYF
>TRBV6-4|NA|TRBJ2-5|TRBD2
TGTGCCAGCAGTGTAGAAGCGGGAGGAGCCGAGACCCAGTACTTC
CASSVEAGGAETQYF
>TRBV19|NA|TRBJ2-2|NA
TGTGCCAGTAGTATAGATCGGGTCGGGGAGCTGTTTTTT
CASSIDRVGELFF
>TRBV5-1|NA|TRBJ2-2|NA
TGCGCCAGCAGCCCCGGTAGTAGCGGAAACACCGGGGAGCTGTTTTTT
CASSPGSSGNTGELFF
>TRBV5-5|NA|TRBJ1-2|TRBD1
TGTGCCAGCAGCTTTTTGTCGGGACAGGAAAGTTATGGCTACACCTTC
CASSFLSGQESYGYTF
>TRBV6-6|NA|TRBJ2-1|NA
TGTGCCAGCAGTACCACGAGTCGGGAGCAGTTCTTC
CASSTTSREQFF
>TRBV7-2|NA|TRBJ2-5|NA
TGTGCCAGCAGCTTCATAGGACAGTACCAAGAGACCCAGTACTTC
CASSFIGQYQETQYF
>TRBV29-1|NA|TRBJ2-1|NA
TGCAGCGGAGCATCGGACAGCGTCAACAATGAGCAGTTCTTC
CSGASDSVNNEQFF
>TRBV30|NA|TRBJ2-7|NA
TGTGCCTGGGACCGGGGGCGCGAGGGATTCGAGCAGTACTTC
CAWDRGREGFEQYF
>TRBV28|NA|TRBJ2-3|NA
TGTGCCAGCAGGATAGTAGGCAGGGTCAAGTCAGATACGCAGTATTTT
CASRIVGRVKSDTQYF
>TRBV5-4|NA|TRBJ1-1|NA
TGTGCCAGCAGCTTGGGTGGGCGGGGACACACCGACACTGAAGCTTTCTTT
CASSLGGRGHTDTEAFF
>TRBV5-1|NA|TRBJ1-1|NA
TGCGCCAGCAGCTTGACTCCCGCGGGAGTGTCAGAAGCTTTCTTT
CASSLTPAGVSEAFF
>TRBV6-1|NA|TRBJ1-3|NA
TGTGCCAGCAGTGAAAATTTACAGGGAAACACCATATATTTT
CASSENLQGNTIYF
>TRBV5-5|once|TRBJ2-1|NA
TGTGCCAGCAGCTTGGTGGCTAGCGAGATAAATTACAATGAGCAGTTCTTC
CASSLVASEINYNEQFF
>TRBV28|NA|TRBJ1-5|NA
TGTGCCAGCAGTTTAAGGGGACCCAATCAGCCCCAGCATTTT
CASSLRGPNQPQHF
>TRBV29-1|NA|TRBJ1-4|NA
TGCAGCGTTGAGTGGGGGGGCAAACTGTTTTTT
CSVEWGGKLFF
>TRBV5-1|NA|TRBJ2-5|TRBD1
TGCGCCAGCAGCTATCCCGGGACAGGGGGGGCAGAGACCCAGTACTTC
CASSYPGTGGAETQYF
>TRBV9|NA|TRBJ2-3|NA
TGTGCCAGCAGCCAGAGGGGGACAGATACGCAGTATTTT
CASSQRGTDTQYF
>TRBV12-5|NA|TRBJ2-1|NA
TGTGCTAGTGGTTCCCCGGACAGCTCCTACAATGAGCAGTTCTTC
CASGSPDSSYNEQFF
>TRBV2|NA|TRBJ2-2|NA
TGTGCCAGCAGTGTGACTTGGACCGGGGAGCTGTTTTTT
CASSVTWTGELFF
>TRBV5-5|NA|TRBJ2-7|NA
TGTGCCAGCACCCCCGGCATCTCCTACGAGCAGTACTTC
CASTPGISYEQYF
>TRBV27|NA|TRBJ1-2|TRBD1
TGTGCCAGCACAGACAGGGGGCAACATGGCTACACCTTC
CASTDRGQHGYTF
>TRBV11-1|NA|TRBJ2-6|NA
TGTGCCAGCGGAAGTCGAGCTGGGGCCAACGTCCTGACTTTC
CASGSRAGANVLTF
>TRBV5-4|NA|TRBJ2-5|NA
TGTGCCAGCAGCTTGGTTGGGGGGAGTGATAGAGAGACCCAGTACTTC
CASSLVGGSDRETQYF
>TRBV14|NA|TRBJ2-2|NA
TGTGCCAGCAGCCAAACCAGGGTGGACGGCGGGGAGCTGTTTTTT
CASSQTRVDGGELFF
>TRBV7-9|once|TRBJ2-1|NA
TGTGCCAGCAGCCCCCACGGGGGTTCCTACAATGAGCAGTTCTTC
CASSPHGGSYNEQFF
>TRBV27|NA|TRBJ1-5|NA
TGTGCCAGCAGTTGGGTTCAGCCCCAGCATTTT
CASSWVQPQHF
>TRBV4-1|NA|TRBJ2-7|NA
TGCGCCAGCAGCCCCATTCAGGGACGAAACTACGAGCAGTACTTC
CASSPIQGRNYEQYF
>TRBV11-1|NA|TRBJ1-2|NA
TGTGCCAGCAGCTTTAACGAAGGGAATGGCTACACCTTC
CASSFNEGNGYTF
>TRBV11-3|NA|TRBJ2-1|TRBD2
TGTGCCAGCAGCCGACTAGCGGGAGGTGCCCACAATGAGCAGTTCTTC
CASSRLAGGAHNEQFF
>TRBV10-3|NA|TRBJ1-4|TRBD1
TGTGCCGTGGGACAGGGAACTAATGAAAAACTGTTTTTT
CAVGQGTNEKLFF
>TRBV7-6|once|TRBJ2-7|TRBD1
TGTGCCAGCAGCCCAGGCGGACAGGGGGCGCCTGGCGAGCAGTACTTC
CASSPGGQGAPGEQYF
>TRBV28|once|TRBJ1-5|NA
TGTGCCACCAAGGGGGGAAGCAATCAGCCCCAGCATTTT
CATKGGSNQPQHF
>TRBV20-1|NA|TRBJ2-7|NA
TGCAGTGCCGTACAGGAGTACGAGCAGTACTTC
CSAVQEYEQYF
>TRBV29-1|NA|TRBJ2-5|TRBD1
TGCAGCGTTGAAGGGACAGGTCTGGAGACCCAGTACTTC
CSVEGTGLETQYF
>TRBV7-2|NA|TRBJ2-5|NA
TGTGCCAGCAGTCAAAATCCGGGACTTACGACTCAAGAGACCCAGTACTTC
CASSQNPGLTTQETQYF